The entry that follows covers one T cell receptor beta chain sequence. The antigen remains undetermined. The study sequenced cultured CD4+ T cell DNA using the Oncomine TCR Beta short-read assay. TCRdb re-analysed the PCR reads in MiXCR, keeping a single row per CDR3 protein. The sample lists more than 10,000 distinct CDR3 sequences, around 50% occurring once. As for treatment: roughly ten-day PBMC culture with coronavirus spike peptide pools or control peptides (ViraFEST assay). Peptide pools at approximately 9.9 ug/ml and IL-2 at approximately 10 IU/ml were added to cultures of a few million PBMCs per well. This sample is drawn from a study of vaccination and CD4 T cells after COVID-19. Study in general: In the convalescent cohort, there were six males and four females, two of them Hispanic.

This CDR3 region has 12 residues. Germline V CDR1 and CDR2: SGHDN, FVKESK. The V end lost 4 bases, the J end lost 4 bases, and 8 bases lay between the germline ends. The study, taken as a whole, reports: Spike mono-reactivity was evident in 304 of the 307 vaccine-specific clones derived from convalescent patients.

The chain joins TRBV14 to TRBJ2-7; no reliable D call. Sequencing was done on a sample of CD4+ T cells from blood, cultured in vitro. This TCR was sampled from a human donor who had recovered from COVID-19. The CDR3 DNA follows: TGTGCCAGCAGCCTGGCTAAATACGAGCAGTACTTC. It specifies CASSLAKYEQYF.